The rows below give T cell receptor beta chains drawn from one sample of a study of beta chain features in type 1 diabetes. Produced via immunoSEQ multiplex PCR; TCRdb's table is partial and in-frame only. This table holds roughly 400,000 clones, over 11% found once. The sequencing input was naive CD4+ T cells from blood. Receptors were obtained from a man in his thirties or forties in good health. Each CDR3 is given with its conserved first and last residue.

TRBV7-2	CASSFGNLNEQFF
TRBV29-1	CSVIFTLNSPLHF
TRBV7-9	CASSLFLGHEQFF
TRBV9	CASSVGQGNEKLFF
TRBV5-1	CASSSERGANTDTQYF
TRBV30	CAWSVSGELFF
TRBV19	CASSIWGQGSETQYF
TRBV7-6	CASSSVTGLHGELFF
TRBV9	CASSVVGRDTEAFF
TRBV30	CAWSVRRLTYGYTF
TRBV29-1	CSTLGGETQYF
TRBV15	CATSRGRTRGTEAFF
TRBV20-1	CSAILTDTQYF
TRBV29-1	CSVANQGAYGYTF
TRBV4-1	CASSQVGLAGELFF
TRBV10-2	CASSAGGPSDTQYF
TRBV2	CASSGQTSTDTQYF
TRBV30	CAWKREGLKATDTQYF
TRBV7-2	CASSPMRSLNEQFF
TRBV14	CASSQADYPGETQYF
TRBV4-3	CASSQGGGLASDTQYF
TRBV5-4	CASRTSGSIPGANVLTF
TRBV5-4	CASTQGVVGTGANVLTF
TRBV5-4	CASSLGTSSYNEQFF
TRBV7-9	CASSSLGIGRNEQFF
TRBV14	CASSTFADTQYF
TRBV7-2	CASSLAGGTYNEQFF
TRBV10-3	CAISVSGDGNTIYF
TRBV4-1	CASSQTGANTEAFF
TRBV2	CASRAFSYNEQFF
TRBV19	CASSVGSNTQYF
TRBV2	CASGIVGELFF
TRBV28	CASRSSKGFGQYF
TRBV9	CASSPGTGTNYGYTF
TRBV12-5	CASGLVRGRPSEETQYF
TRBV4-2	CASSQDQGSPLHF
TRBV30	CAWSRTAINYGYTF
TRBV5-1	CASSLVDEQFF
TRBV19	CASSIAVYNEQFF
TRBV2	CASSNGVTDTQYF
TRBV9	CASSVALNTEAFF
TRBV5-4	CASSPGRQGGGNTIYF
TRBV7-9	CASSSGAGSPNQETQYF
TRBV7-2	CASSVATGRNSPLHF
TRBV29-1	CSVGGVTSGNTGELFF
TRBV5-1	CASSLSGGPYTGELFF
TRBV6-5	CASRDYTQSSDTQYF
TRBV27	CASSRVRSYEQYF
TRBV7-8	CASSPRRGRDTEAFF
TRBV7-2	CATRPSSYNSPLHF
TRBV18	CASSKSGLAVETQYF
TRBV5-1	CASSLGRGPPVIQYF
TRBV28	CASRGQGVVSYNEQFF
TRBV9	CASSVSSVNTGELFF
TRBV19	CASRPGTDTQYF